This is a list of T cell receptor beta chains from one sample in a study of CD8 T cells in Susac syndrome. TCRdb called the immunoSEQ multiplex PCR reads again in MiXCR, with one record for every CDR3 protein. The table lists about 69,000 distinct CDR3 sequences, roughly 91% of them singletons, with 0.5% to 0.6% in the top ten. Source material: CD8+ T cells from PBMCs. These receptor sequences come from a human donor with multiple sclerosis. CDR3s include the opening cysteine and the closing phenylalanine or tryptophan. D genes are given only for firm matches. Not every row has a clone size; where given, it reads once, few, many or a size class.

len,abundance,j_gene,d_gene,v_gene,CDR3nt,CDR3aa
17,once,TRBJ2-1,TRBD1,TRBV5-5,TGTGCCAGCAGCCCGCCCACAGGGGGGATTACCTACAATGAGCAGTTCTTC,CASSPPTGGITYNEQFF
13,-,TRBJ1-2,TRBD1,TRBV7-9,TGTGCCAGCAGCTCCGGGACAGTCTATGGCTACACCTTC,CASSSGTVYGYTF
14,-,TRBJ1-2,-,TRBV2,TGTGCCAGCAGCCCGGACGGGTCTAACTATGGCTACACCTTC,CASSPDGSNYGYTF
13,-,TRBJ2-7,TRBD1,TRBV7-9,TGTGCCAGCAGCCCCGGGACAGGGGACGAGCAGTACTTC,CASSPGTGDEQYF
18,once,TRBJ1-4,TRBD1,TRBV2,TGTGCCAGCAGTGAAGCGCGAGGGCAGGGGGCGTCGAATGAAAAACTGTTTTTT,CASSEARGQGASNEKLFF
16,once,TRBJ2-2,TRBD2,TRBV27,TGTGCCAGCAGCTCCGTCCGACTAGCTGGGACCGGGGAGCTGTTTTTT,CASSSVRLAGTGELFF
13,-,TRBJ1-1,-,TRBV27,TGTGCCAGCAGCCACAGGGCGAACACTGAAGCTTTCTTT,CASSHRANTEAFF
17,once,TRBJ1-5,TRBD1,TRBV18,TGTGCCAGCTCAACAACGGGACAGCGACTTAGCAATCAGCCCCAGCATTTT,CASSTTGQRLSNQPQHF
14,-,TRBJ2-7,-,TRBV7-9,TGTGCCAGCAGCAACACCACGACTGGCGACGAGCAGTACTTC,CASSNTTTGDEQYF
14,-,TRBJ1-2,TRBD1,TRBV2,TGTGTAGGGACAGGAGAAATCCCTGCGTGGGGCTACACCTTC,CVGTGEIPAWGYTF
16,once,TRBJ2-7,-,TRBV27,TGTGCCAGCAGTTTATCGAGTAGCGCGCGCTCCTACGAGCAGTACTTC,CASSLSSSARSYEQYF
15,-,TRBJ2-3,-,TRBV5-6,TGTGCCAGCAGCTTGGAACAGGGGGGGCTAGTTACGCAGTATTTT,CASSLEQGGLVTQYF
14,-,TRBJ2-1,TRBD1,TRBV19,TGTGCCAGTTCCCGGGACAGGGGGCGGAATGAGCAGTTCTTC,CASSRDRGRNEQFF
15,once,TRBJ2-7,-,TRBV5-1,TGCGCCAGCAGCTTGGGAGCAAACATACCCTACGAGCAGTACTTC,CASSLGANIPYEQYF
13,-,TRBJ2-7,TRBD2,TRBV29-1,TGCAGCGTTGCGGGGGGGAAAAGCTACGAGCAGTACTTC,CSVAGGKSYEQYF
14,-,TRBJ2-3,-,TRBV9,TGTGCCAGCAGCGTAGGTGGAAGCACAGATACGCAGTATTTT,CASSVGGSTDTQYF
17,-,TRBJ2-7,TRBD2,TRBV4-1,TGCGCCAGCAGCCAAGGGGTTGTGACTAGCGGGTTTTACGAGCAGTACTTC,CASSQGVVTSGFYEQYF
14,-,TRBJ2-7,TRBD1,TRBV27,TGTGCCAGCAGTCCCGGGACAGGGAGGGACGAGCAGTACTTC,CASSPGTGRDEQYF
15,-,TRBJ2-1,TRBD2,TRBV19,TGTGCCAGTAGTATAGCGGGCGGGAGGTTAAATGAGCAGTTCTTC,CASSIAGGRLNEQFF
15,once,TRBJ2-1,TRBD1,TRBV6-5,TGTGCCAGCAGTTACTCGATACAGGGGTACAATGAGCAGTTCTTC,CASSYSIQGYNEQFF
13,-,TRBJ2-2,-,TRBV5-4,TGTGCCAGCAGCGATTGGGACACCGGGGAGCTGTTTTTT,CASSDWDTGELFF
15,-,TRBJ1-1,TRBD1,TRBV6-1,TGTGCCAGCAGTGAAGGGACAGGTGCGAACACTGAAGCTTTCTTT,CASSEGTGANTEAFF